Shown below are 16 T cell receptor beta chains from a single sample sequenced in a study of T cell repertoires in cytomegalovirus infection. TCRdb itself ran the reads through MiXCR, one entry per CDR3 protein. The sample gives fewer than 550,000 distinct CDR3 sequences, about 33% of which show up once; approximately 14% is in the top ten. Sequenced: PBMCs. Receptors were obtained from a human donor in good health (CMV status not recorded). Some clones in this sample may be carry-over from other donors' samples.

J is TRBJ2-3 and V is TRBV11-2; 9 positions agree with TRBD1. This CDR3 has 16 residues. The V and J ends lost 5 bases and 8 bases, in that order; junction bases with no gene match: 14. CDR1 is SGHAT, CDR2 FQNNGV, per germline. CDR3 in amino acids: CASSLLGTGSSGTQYF. The DNA of the CDR3 is TGTGCCAGCAGCCTGCTGGGGACAGGGTCTTCGGGTACGCAGTATTTT.

About this clonotype itself: Compared with germline, one end of the junction differs, possibly owing to a read error. The chain recombines TRBV27 with TRBJ1-2, with no clear D. The CDR3 sequence is 13 residues long. Germline CDR1 and CDR2: MNHEY and SMNVEV (reference sequence). The CDR3: CASSPHSSYVYNF. DNA for the CDR3: TGTGCCAGCAGTCCCCACTCGAGCTATGTCTACAACTTC.

The rearrangement joins TRBV5-1 to TRBJ1-4; no reliable D call. CDR3 length: 16 residues. V lost 0 bases and J 5 bases, leaving 14 bases between the germline ends. Per germline, CDR1 SGHRS and CDR2 YFSETQ. This chain's CDR3 is CASSLEVGSINEKLFF. DNA of the CDR3: TGCGCCAGCAGCTTGGAAGTCGGGTCCATAAATGAAAAACTGTTTTTT.

This clonotype was counted only a few times. The gene calls are TRBV6-5 and TRBJ2-7, with a weak D call TRBD1 (8 bases). Germline V lookup: CDR1 MNHEY, CDR2 SVGAGI. V lost 5 bases and J lost 8, with 22 bases in between. The CDR3 contains 15 residues. The CDR3 region is CASSETGGGLTKQYF. The CDR3 DNA sequence: TGTGCCAGCAGTGAAACAGGGGGAGGGCTAACTAAGCAGTACTTC.

In its sample, this clonotype was seen many times. The chain joins TRBV7-6 to TRBJ2-7; D is perhaps TRBD2 (5 bases). Trimming removed 1 base from V and 7 bases from J, with 11 bases in between. Germline CDR1 is SGHVS and CDR2 is FNYEAQ. CDR3 length equals 13 residues. In nucleotides, the CDR3 is TGTGCCAGCAGCTTAGGCTTGGGCGGGGAGCAGTACTTC. Residues: CASSLGLGGEQYF.

Worth noting for this clonotype: This CDR3 is missing its conserved last phenylalanine or tryptophan, likely due to a read error. The chain links TRBV7-2 to TRBJ2-1; 11 bases align to TRBD2. V dropped 6 bases and J dropped 7; count of bases not matched to a gene: 8. This CDR3 is built from 15 residues. CDR1 SGHTA and CDR2 FQGNSA come from the germline V gene. The CDR3 region has the DNA TGTGCCAGCAGTTTTAGCGGGGGGGCGGTAAATGAGCAGTTCTTA. Amino acids: CASSFSGGAVNEQFL.

This clonotype was recorded at least ten times. This sequence joins TRBV6-2 or TRBV6-3 and TRBJ2-7; 7 bases are shared with TRBD1. The V and J ends lost 6 bases and 4 bases, in that order; junction bases with no gene match: 6. The CDR3 runs 13 residues. Germline V gene sequence: CDR1 MNHEY, CDR2 SVGEGT. CDR3 residues: CASRSGQTYEQYF. Written as DNA, the CDR3 is TGTGCCAGCAGATCGGGACAGACTTACGAGCAGTACTTC.

V and J are TRBV29-1 and TRBJ2-3; perhaps TRBD1 as D (6 bases). V was shortened by 2 bases and J by 0 bases, with 9 bases between the two germline ends. The germline V gene encodes CDR1 SQVTM and CDR2 ANQGSEA. This CDR3 comprises 14 residues. In DNA form, the CDR3 reads TGCAGCGTTGAACGGACAGCAAGCACAGATACGCAGTATTTT. Translation: CSVERTASTDTQYF.

V gene TRBV2 combines with J gene TRBJ1-1, with D perhaps TRBD1 (5 bases). This CDR3 contains 15 residues. Trimming shortened V by 6 bases and J by 1 base, and 15 bases separated the two germline ends. CDR1 is SNHLY, CDR2 FYNNEI, per germline. The CDR3 here is CASSRTPRENTEAFF. The CDR3 DNA is TGTGCCAGCAGCCGAACGCCCAGGGAGAACACTGAAGCTTTCTTT.

The CDR3 region has the DNA TGTGCCAGCATGGAAGGGAAATGGGGGGCAGGTTCACCCCTCCACTTT. This codes for CASMEGKWGAGSPLHF. This chain joins TRBV6-1 and TRBJ1-6, with D perhaps TRBD1 (6 bases). There are 16 residues in the CDR3. Germline V gives CDR1 MNHNS, CDR2 SASEGT. The V end lost 7 bases, the J end lost 9 bases, and 22 bases lay between the germline ends.

Turning to this clonotype: One end of the junction varies from germline; a read error may be responsible. This sequence joins TRBV19 and TRBJ1-1; 7 positions match TRBD1. This CDR3 has 16 residues. In germline, CDR1 is LNHDA, CDR2 SQIVND (reference sequence). The CDR3 coding sequence is TGTGCCAGTAGACCCCACAGGGGAGGAATGAACACGGAAGCTTACTTT. This translates into CASRPHRGGMNTEAYF.

The rearrangement joins TRBV11-2 to TRBJ1-5; possibly TRBD1 for D (6 bases). The V and J ends lost 1 base and 7 bases respectively, with 20 bases between them. CDR1 is SGHAT and CDR2 is FQNNGV in the germline V gene. The CDR3 is 17 residues long. CDR3: CASSLGGGGDPIQPQHF. CDR3 bases: TGTGCCAGCAGCTTAGGCGGGGGGGGCGACCCTATCCAGCCCCAGCATTTT. Together with reference TRBV11-2 and TRBJ1-5, the CDR3 gives the full variable domain: EAGVAQSPRYKIIEKRQSVAFWCNPISGHATLYWYQQILGQGPKLLIQFQNNGVVDDSQLPKDRFSAERLKGVDSTLKIQPAKLEDSAVYLCASSLGGGGDPIQPQHFGDGTRLSIL.

CDR3 sequence reads: CASRDTPYNEQFF. DNA for the CDR3: TGTGCCAGTCGAGACACACCATACAATGAGCAGTTCTTC. The chain uses TRBV6-6 and TRBJ2-1, with no clear D. Looked up from germline, CDR1 is MNHNY and CDR2 is SVGAGI (reference sequence). The CDR3 is made up of 13 amino acids. Trimming removed 9 bases from V and 4 bases from J, with 13 bases in between.

This clonotype appeared a few times. The V and J genes are TRBV5-1 and TRBJ1-3; 8 bases are shared with TRBD1. The CDR3 spans 14 residues. Germline CDR1 is SGHRS and CDR2 is YFSETQ. V shed 0 bases and J 4 bases; nucleotides not matched to a gene: 0. The CDR3 region is CASSLGTGGNTIYF. In DNA, the CDR3 is TGCGCCAGCAGCTTGGGGACAGGGGGAAACACCATATATTTT.

This clonotype has more than one count but fewer than ten. The chain joins TRBV7-6 to TRBJ2-5, with 11 bases identical to TRBD2. This CDR3 comprises 16 residues. The junction had 3 bases not matched to a gene; V was cut back by 1 base and J by 2 bases. Germline assignment: CDR1 SGHVS and CDR2 FNYEAQ. This chain's CDR3 is CASSLEPSGGQETQYF. The DNA for the CDR3 is TGTGCCAGCAGCTTAGAACCTAGCGGGGGGCAAGAGACCCAGTACTTC.

The rearrangement joins TRBV6-1 to TRBJ2-7, with D perhaps matching TRBD1 (5 bases). Germline CDR1 MNHNS, CDR2 SASEGT. The CDR3 is 13 amino acids. Trimming removed 5 bases from V and 3 bases from J, with 11 bases in between. The CDR3 DNA sequence: TGTGCCAGCAGTTCCCACAGGAGCTACGAGCAGTACTTC. It is translated as CASSSHRSYEQYF.